This TCR beta chain was identified during a study of blood T cell repertoires in COVID-19. Across the whole study: Some COVID-19 samples were acute and others convalescent; all came from the United States, Italy and Spain.

This clone was counted once. The Seattle patients, enrolled during active infection, were followed longitudinally. The CDR3 loop spans 15 amino acids. Per germline, CDR1 MNHEY and CDR2 SMNVEV (reference sequence). The trim removed 4 bases at V and 0 bases at J, leaving 5 bases unmatched. Assay used: immunoSEQ multiplex PCR; TCRdb lists only in-frame clones, some missing. The table has 450,000 or so clones, 89% seen once. The sequence derives from a man aged 18 to 29 with COVID-19, enrolled during active disease. The sequencing input was peripheral blood. The rearrangement joins TRBV27 to TRBJ1-1, with TRBD1 matching 7 bases. Here the CDR3 DNA reads TGTGCCAGCAGTTACGGGACAGCAATGAACACTGAAGCTTTCTTT. Protein product: CASSYGTAMNTEAFF.